The 8 T cell receptor beta chains below all came from one sample that was sequenced in a study of memory CD4+ T cells and cytomegalovirus serostatus. Single viable CD3+CD4+CD8-CD45RO+ cells were sorted as the memory CD4+ T cells. Method: immunoSEQ multiplex PCR; TCRdb's copy keeps in-frame clones and lacks some. The sample holds about 96,000 clones, roughly 80% seen once. The sequenced sample was memory CD4+ T cells from blood. These receptors were collected from an adult in good health and CMV-seropositive.

The V call is TRBV18, the J call TRBJ1-5; D gene unclear. V was trimmed by 3 bases and J by 3 bases, leaving 6 bases between them. CDR1 and CDR2 (germline): KGHSH, LQKENI. The CDR3 consists of 13 residues. The chain's CDR3 is CASSPGANQPQHF. DNA of the CDR3: TGTGCCAGCTCACCGGGCGCCAATCAGCCCCAGCATTTT. Using reference TRBV18 and TRBJ1-5 for the parts outside the CDR3, the full variable domain is NAGVMQNPRHLVRRRGQEARLRCSPMKGHSHVYWYRQLPEEGLKFMVYLQKENIIDESGMPKERFSAEFPKEGPSILRIQQVVRGDSAAYFCASSPGANQPQHFGDGTRLSIL.

The chain joins TRBV18 to TRBJ2-5; 7 nucleotides match TRBD1. The CDR3 is 15 amino acids. Germline lookup yields CDR1 KGHSH and CDR2 LQKENI. V lost 4 bases and J lost 7; bases outside the gene matches: 12. CDR3 loop: CASSLNGLSGGTQYF. The CDR3 region has the DNA TGTGCCAGCTCACTTAACGGACTTTCAGGGGGGACCCAGTACTTC.

V and J are TRBV7-2 and TRBJ2-1; a weak D match, TRBD2 (6 bases). Germline V CDR1 and CDR2: SGHTA, FQGNSA. This CDR3 region has 15 residues. V was cut by 7 bases and J by 5 bases, with 18 bases left in between. This CDR3 is CASTSQGLANNEQFF. CDR3 DNA sequence: TGTGCCAGCACCTCTCAGGGCCTAGCGAACAATGAGCAGTTCTTC.

Within the sample, this clone is medium-sized. The chain is built from TRBV18 and TRBJ2-1; 9 bases fit TRBD1. The V gene's germline CDR1 is KGHSH and CDR2 LQKENI. The trim removed 3 bases at V and 5 bases at J, leaving 14 bases unmatched. The CDR3 extends over 18 amino acids. Here the CDR3 reads CASSPKSPGQGSHNEQFF. CDR3 bases: TGTGCCAGCTCACCCAAATCTCCGGGACAGGGATCCCACAATGAGCAGTTCTTC.

The J gene is TRBJ2-1, the V gene TRBV7-2, with D tentatively TRBD1 or TRBD2 (5 bases each). V was clipped by 5 bases and J by 9 bases, with 17 bases between them. From germline, CDR1 is SGHTA and CDR2 FQGNSA. The length of the CDR3 is 14 residues. CDR3 nucleotide sequence: TGTGCCAGCAGCCGAGTGCGGAGTGGGGGTGAGCAGTTCTTC. It encodes CASSRVRSGGEQFF.

The gene calls are TRBV6-1 and TRBJ1-4; tentatively, D is TRBD1 (6 bases). Trimming shortened V by 4 bases and J by 3 bases, and 12 bases separated the two germline ends. From germline, CDR1 is MNHNS and CDR2 SASEGT. CDR3 length: 15 residues. CDR3 in amino acids: CASSGGWTANEKLFF. The CDR3 DNA is TGTGCCAGCAGTGGTGGGTGGACAGCTAATGAAAAACTGTTTTTT.

V gene TRBV11-2 combines with J gene TRBJ2-7; D uncertain. The germline V and J ends were trimmed by 5 bases and 7 bases, with 9 bases remaining between them. The CDR3 runs 11 residues. CDR1 is SGHAT and CDR2 is FQNNGV in the germline V gene. CDR3 in DNA: TGTGCCAGCAGCCGATCGAGGGAGCAGTACTTC. Its protein is CASSRSREQYF.

The J gene is TRBJ1-2, the V gene TRBV28; 9 nucleotides line up with TRBD1. V dropped 3 bases and J dropped 0; count of bases not matched to a gene: 11. Germline loops: CDR1 MDHEN, CDR2 SYDVKM. The CDR3 runs 18 residues. As DNA, the CDR3 is TGTGCCAGCAGTTTCGAAGGGACAGGGACGGATACTAACTATGGCTACACCTTC. This codes for CASSFEGTGTDTNYGYTF.